This T cell receptor (beta chain) was profiled in a study of blood T cell repertoires in COVID-19. Study at large: Whether acute or convalescent, the COVID-19 samples came from the United States, Italy and Spain. PBMCs, B-cell-depleted T cells, or T cells were the source of the cDNA or gDNA that made up the material.

The CDR3 sequence is 14 residues long. CDR1 and CDR2 from the germline V gene are LGHDT and YNNKEL (reference sequence). The ends lost 6 bases at V and 1 base at J; junction bases unmatched: 5. Authors' methods: From reference gene primer amplification, estimates of nucleated cell counts were derived. The assay was immunoSEQ multiplex PCR, and TCRdb's table has in-frame clones only and misses some. V, J and clone size are those of that table, while D and trimming were read from the DNA. The sample has roughly 160,000 clones, about 87% seen once; the top ten hold 10%. Patients at the Seattle site were enrolled during active infection and followed longitudinally.

The sample taken for sequencing was peripheral blood. The rearrangement joins TRBV3-1 (or the pseudogene TRBV3-2) to TRBJ1-2; TRBD1 matches at 7 bases. This TCR came from a woman aged 70-85 years with COVID-19, enrolled during active disease. CDR3 sequence (DNA): TGTGCCAGCAGACAGGGACAGTTTAACTATGGCTACACCTTC. This translates into CASRQGQFNYGYTF.